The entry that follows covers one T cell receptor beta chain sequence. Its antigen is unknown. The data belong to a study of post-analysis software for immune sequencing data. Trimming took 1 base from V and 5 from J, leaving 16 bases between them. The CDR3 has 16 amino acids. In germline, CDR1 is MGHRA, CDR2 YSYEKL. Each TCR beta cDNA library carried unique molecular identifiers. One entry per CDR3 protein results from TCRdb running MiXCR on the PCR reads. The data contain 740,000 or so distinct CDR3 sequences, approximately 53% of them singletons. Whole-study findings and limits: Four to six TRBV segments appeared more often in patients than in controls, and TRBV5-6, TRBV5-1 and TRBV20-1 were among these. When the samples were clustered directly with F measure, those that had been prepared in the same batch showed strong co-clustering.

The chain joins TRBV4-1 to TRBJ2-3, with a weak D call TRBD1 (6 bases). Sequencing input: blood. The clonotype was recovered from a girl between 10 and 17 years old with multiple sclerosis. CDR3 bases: TGCGCCAGCAGCCAAGTTGGATCCAGGGGTGTAGATACGCAGTATTTT. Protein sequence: CASSQVGSRGVDTQYF.